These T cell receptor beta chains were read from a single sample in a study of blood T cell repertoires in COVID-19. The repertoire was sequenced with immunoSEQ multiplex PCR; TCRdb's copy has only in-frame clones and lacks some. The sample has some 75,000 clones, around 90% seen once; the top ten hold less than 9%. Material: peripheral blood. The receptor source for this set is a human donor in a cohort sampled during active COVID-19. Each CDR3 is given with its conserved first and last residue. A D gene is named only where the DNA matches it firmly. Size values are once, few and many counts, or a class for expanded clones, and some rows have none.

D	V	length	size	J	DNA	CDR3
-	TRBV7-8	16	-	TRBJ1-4	TGTGCCAGCAAGTACGACAGTGCGGCTTTAAATGAAAAACTGTTTTTT	CASKYDSAALNEKLFF
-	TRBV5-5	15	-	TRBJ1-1	TGTGCCAGCAGCTTAAACCGGGGGGGTGACACTGAAGCTTTCTTT	CASSLNRGGDTEAFF
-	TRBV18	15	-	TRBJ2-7	TGTGCCAGCTCACCGAACCCAGCGGTGTTCTACGAGCAGTACTTC	CASSPNPAVFYEQYF
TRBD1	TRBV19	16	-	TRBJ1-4	TGTGCCAGTAGTGTATTACCGGGACAGGGTCTGGAAAAACTGTTTTTT	CASSVLPGQGLEKLFF
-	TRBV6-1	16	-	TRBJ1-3	TGTGCCAGCAGTGCCCTAGGGAGTACCTCTGGAAACACCATATATTTT	CASSALGSTSGNTIYF
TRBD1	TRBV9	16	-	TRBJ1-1	TGTGCCAGCAGCGTAGACCACAGGGGGACGAACACTGAAGCTTTCTTT	CASSVDHRGTNTEAFF
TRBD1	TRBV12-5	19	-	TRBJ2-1	TGTGCTAGTGGTCCCCTTGGTTACCCGATAGGGGGCAGTTACAATGAGCAGTTCTTC	CASGPLGYPIGGSYNEQFF
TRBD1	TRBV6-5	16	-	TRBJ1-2	TGTGCCAGCAGTTACTTGGGACAGGGGGATTCTTTTGGCTACACCTTC	CASSYLGQGDSFGYTF
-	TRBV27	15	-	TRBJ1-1	TGTGCCAGCAGTTTAAGTACAGCTGTGAACACTGAAGCTTTCTTT	CASSLSTAVNTEAFF
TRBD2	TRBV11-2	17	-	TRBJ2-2	TGTGCCAGCAGCCATCCCATGCGGGGGGCTAACACCGGGGAGCTGTTTTTT	CASSHPMRGANTGELFF
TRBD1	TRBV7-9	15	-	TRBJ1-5	TGTGCCAGCAGCTTAGCGGACAGGCCTAATCAGCCCCAGCATTTT	CASSLADRPNQPQHF
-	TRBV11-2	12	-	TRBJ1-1	TGTGCCAGCAGCTATAGGAACACTGAAGCTTTCTTT	CASSYRNTEAFF
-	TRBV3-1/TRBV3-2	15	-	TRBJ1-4	TGTGCCAGCAGCCAGGATTCAGGTACCCCGAAGGAACTGTTTTTT	CASSQDSGTPKELFF
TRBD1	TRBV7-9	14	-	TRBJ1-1	TGTGCCAGCAGTGCCGGGACAGAAAACCCGGGGGCTTTCTTT	CASSAGTENPGAFF
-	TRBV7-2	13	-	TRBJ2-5	TGTGCCAGCAGCTCCTCTATCCGAGAGACCCAGTACTTC	CASSSSIRETQYF
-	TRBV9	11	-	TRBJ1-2	TGTGCCAGCAGCCCGTCGGATGGCTACACCTTC	CASSPSDGYTF
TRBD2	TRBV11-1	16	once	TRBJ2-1	TGTGCCAGCAGCCAACTAAGCGGGGGACCCCACAATGAGCAGTTCTTC	CASSQLSGGPHNEQFF
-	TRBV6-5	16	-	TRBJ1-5	TGTGCCAGCAGTTACTCGATCAGGGCATCGGATCAGCCCCAGCATTTT	CASSYSIRASDQPQHF
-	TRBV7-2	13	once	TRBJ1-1	TGTGCCAGCAGCTTAGTTTTACAGTATGAAGGTTTCTTT	CASSLVLQYEGFF
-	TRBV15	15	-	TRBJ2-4	TGTGCCACCAGCAGAGGAGCTGTAGCCAAAAACATTCAGTACTTC	CATSRGAVAKNIQYF
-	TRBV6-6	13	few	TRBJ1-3	TGTGCCAGCAGTTTCACAACAGGAAACACCATATATTTT	CASSFTTGNTIYF
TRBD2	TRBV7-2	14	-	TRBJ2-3	TGTGCCAGCAGGGGACTAGGGAACACAGATACGCAGTATTTT	CASRGLGNTDTQYF
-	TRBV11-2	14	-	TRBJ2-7	TGTGCCAGCAGCCCCTCCGGCAGCGCCTACGAGCAGTACTTC	CASSPSGSAYEQYF
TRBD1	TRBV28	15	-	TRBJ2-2	TGTGCCAGCAGGCGACAGGGGGCGGGCACCGGGGAGCTGTTTTTT	CASRRQGAGTGELFF
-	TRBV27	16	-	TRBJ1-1	TGTGCCAGCAGTTTCTTAGGGACGAGGGGAGGGACTGAAGCTTTCTTT	CASSFLGTRGGTEAFF
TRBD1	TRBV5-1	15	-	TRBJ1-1	TGCGCCAGCAGCCCCACTCCCTCGACAGGGCTGGAAGCTTTCTTT	CASSPTPSTGLEAFF
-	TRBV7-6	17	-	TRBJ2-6	TGTGCCAGCAGCTTAAGCATTCTGAGCTCTGGGGCCAACGTCCTGACTTTC	CASSLSILSSGANVLTF
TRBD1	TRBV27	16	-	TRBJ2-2	TGTGCCAGCACGGGGGACAGGGGAAGGAACACCGGGGAGCTGTTTTTT	CASTGDRGRNTGELFF
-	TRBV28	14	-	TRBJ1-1	TGTGCCAGCAGTTCAACAGGGACGAACACTGAAGCTTTCTTT	CASSSTGTNTEAFF
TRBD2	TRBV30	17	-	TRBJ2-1	TGTGCCTGGAACAACCCAGGACTAGTTCTCCTCTACAATGAGCAGTTCTTC	CAWNNPGLVLLYNEQFF
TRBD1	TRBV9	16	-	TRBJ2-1	TGTGCCAGCAGCGCCTCCGGGACAGGGGCTTACAATGAGCAGTTCTTC	CASSASGTGAYNEQFF
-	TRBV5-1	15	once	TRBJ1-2	TGCGCCAGCAGCTTGGGGACAGACTACTACTATGGCTACACCTTC	CASSLGTDYYYGYTF
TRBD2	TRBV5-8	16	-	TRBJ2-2	TGTGCCAGCAGCTTGTCACTAGCGGGGATGGCCGGGGAGCTGTTTTTT	CASSLSLAGMAGELFF
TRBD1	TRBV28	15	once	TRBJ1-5	TGTGCCAGCAGCACGGGACAGGGATTCAATCAGCCCCAGCATTTT	CASSTGQGFNQPQHF
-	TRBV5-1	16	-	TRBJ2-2	TGCGCCAGCAGCCGCCTAACTACCCAGAACACCGGGGAGCTGTTTTTT	CASSRLTTQNTGELFF
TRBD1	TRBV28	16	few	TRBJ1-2	TGTGCCAGCAGTCCAGGGGGTCCTAATACTAACTATGGCTACACCTTC	CASSPGGPNTNYGYTF
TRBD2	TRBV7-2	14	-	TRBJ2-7	TGTGCCAGCAGCGTTAGCGGGGCCCGATACGTGCAGTACTTC	CASSVSGARYVQYF
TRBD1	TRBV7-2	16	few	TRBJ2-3	TGTGCCAGCAGCTTACAGGGGACAGGGGCGGCAGATACGCAGTATTTT	CASSLQGTGAADTQYF
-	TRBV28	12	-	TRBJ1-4	TGTGCCAGCGGCCTAACTAATGAAAAACTGTTTTTT	CASGLTNEKLFF
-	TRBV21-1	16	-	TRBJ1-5	TGTGCCAGGATGGACAGGGGGCTATTACGAGGTCAGCCCCAGCATTTT	CARMDRGLLRGQPQHF
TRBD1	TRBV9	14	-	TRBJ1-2	TGTGCCAGCAGCCAACAGGGGAGTCGGCATGGCTACACCTTC	CASSQQGSRHGYTF
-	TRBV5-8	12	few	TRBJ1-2	TGTGCCAGCAGCTTGGGAACCAGGGTTCCTACCTTC	CASSLGTRVPTF
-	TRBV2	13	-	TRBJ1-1	TGTGCCAGCAGGCCGGGAGGGGGCACTGAAGCTTTCTTT	CASRPGGGTEAFF